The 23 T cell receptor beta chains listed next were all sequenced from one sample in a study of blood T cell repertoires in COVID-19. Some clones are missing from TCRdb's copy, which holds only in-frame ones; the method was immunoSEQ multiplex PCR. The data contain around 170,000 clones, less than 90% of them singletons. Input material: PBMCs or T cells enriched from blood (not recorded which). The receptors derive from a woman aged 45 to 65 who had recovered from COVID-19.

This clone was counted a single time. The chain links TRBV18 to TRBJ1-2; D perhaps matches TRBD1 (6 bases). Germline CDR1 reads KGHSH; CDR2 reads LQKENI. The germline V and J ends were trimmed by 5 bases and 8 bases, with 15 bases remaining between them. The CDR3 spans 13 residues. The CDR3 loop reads CASSSTNRDGYTF. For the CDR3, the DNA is TGTGCCAGCTCATCCACGAACAGGGACGGCTACACCTTC.

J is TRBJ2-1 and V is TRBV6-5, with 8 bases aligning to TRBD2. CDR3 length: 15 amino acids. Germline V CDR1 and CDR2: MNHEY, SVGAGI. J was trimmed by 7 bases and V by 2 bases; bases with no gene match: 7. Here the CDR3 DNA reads TGTGCCAGCAGTTACATGGGGACTAGAAGAAATGAGCAGTTCTTC. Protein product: CASSYMGTRRNEQFF.

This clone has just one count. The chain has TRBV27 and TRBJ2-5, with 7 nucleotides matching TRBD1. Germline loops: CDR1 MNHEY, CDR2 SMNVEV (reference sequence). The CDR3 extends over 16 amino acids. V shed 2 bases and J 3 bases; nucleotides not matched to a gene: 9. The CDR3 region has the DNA TGTGCCAGCAGTTTAGCCTCAGGGACAGTAAAAGAGACCCAGTACTTC. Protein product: CASSLASGTVKETQYF.

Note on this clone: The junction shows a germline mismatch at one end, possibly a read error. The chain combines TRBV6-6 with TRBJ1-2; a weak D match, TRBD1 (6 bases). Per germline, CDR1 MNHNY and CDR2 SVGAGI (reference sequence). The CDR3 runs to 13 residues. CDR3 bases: TGTGCCACCACCCCGGAAAGGGGGAGAAGGTGGGACTTC. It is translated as CATTPERGRRWDF.

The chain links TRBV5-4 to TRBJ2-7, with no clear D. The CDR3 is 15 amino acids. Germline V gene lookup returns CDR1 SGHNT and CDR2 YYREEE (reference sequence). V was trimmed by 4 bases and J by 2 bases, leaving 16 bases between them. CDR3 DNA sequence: TGTGCCAGCAGCCTTATGGGCAGGAACCCCTACGAGCAGTACTTC. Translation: CASSLMGRNPYEQYF.

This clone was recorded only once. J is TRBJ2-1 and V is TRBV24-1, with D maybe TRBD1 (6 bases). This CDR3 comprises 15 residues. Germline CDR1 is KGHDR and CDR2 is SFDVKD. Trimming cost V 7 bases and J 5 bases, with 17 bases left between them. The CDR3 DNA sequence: TGTGCCACCAGCACCAGTACAGGGTGGGACAATGAGCAGTTCTTC. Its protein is CATSTSTGWDNEQFF.

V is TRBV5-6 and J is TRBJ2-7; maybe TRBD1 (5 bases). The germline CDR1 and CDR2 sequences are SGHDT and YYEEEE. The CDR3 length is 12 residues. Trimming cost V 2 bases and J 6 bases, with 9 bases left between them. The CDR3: CASSFQGTEQYF. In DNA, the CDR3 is TGTGCCAGCAGCTTCCAGGGCACCGAGCAGTACTTC.

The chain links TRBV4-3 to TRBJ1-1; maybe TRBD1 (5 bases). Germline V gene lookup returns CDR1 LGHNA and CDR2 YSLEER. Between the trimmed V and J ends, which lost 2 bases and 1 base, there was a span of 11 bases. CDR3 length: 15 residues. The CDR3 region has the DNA TGCGCCAGCAGCCAAACCTGGGGCTCGAACACTGAAGCTTTCTTT. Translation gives CASSQTWGSNTEAFF.

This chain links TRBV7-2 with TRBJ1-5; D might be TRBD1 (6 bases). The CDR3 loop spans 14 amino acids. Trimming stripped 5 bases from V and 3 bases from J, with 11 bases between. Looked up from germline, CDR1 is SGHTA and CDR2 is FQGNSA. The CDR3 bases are TGTGCCAGCAGCCAAGGACAGTACAATCAGCCCCAGCATTTT. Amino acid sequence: CASSQGQYNQPQHF.

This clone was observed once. CDR3: CASTDRETQYF. DNA of the CDR3: TGTGCCAGTACGGACAGAGAGACCCAGTACTTC. The V and J genes are TRBV19 and TRBJ2-5, with D possibly matching TRBD1 (6 bases). Germline-derived CDR1 and CDR2 are LNHDA and SQIVND (reference sequence). The CDR3 extends over 11 amino acids. V lost 7 bases and J 4 bases, leaving 7 bases between the germline ends.

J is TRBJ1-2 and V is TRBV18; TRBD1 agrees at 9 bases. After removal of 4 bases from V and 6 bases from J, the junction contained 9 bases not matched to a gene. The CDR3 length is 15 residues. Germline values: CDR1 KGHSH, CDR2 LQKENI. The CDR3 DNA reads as TGTGCCAGCTCACTATACAGGGGGCTAGAGAATGGCTACACCTTC. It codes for CASSLYRGLENGYTF.

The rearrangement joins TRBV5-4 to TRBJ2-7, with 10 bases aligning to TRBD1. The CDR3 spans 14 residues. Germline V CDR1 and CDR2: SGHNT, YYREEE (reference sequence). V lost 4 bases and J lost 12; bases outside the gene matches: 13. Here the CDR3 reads CASSHARQGAVLYF. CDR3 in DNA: TGTGCCAGCAGCCACGCCCGACAGGGGGCCGTACTGTACTTC.

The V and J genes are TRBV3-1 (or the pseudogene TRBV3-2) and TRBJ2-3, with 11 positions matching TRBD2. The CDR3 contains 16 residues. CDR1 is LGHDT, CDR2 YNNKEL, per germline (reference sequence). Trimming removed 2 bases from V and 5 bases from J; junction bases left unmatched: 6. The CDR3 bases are TGTGCCAGCAGCCAAATAGCGGGAGGGCAGGGAGATACGCAGTATTTT. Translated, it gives CASSQIAGGQGDTQYF.

The CDR3 spells CASSLGVKQYF. In nucleotides, the CDR3 is TGTGCCAGCAGTTTAGGAGTGAAGCAGTACTTC. The V call is TRBV12-3 or TRBV12-4, the J call TRBJ2-7; D unresolved. Trimming took off 1 base at V and 8 bases at J, with 6 bases between the two ends. This CDR3 has 11 residues.

The CDR3 sequence: CASSPLAGGPDYEQYF. DNA of the CDR3: TGTGCCAGCAGCCCACTAGCGGGAGGGCCGGACTACGAGCAGTACTTC. This chain uses TRBV3-1 (or the pseudogene TRBV3-2) with TRBJ2-7; TRBD2 agrees at 13 bases. In germline, CDR1 is LGHDT, CDR2 YNNKEL (reference sequence). The V and J ends lost 4 bases and 3 bases, in that order; junction bases with no gene match: 6. CDR3 length equals 16 residues.

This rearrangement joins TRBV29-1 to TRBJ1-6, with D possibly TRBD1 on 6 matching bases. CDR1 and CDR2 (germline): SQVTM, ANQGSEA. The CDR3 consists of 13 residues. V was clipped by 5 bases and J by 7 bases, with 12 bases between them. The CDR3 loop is CSVSRGDNSPLHF. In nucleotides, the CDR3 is TGCAGCGTTTCCAGGGGAGACAATTCACCCCTCCACTTT.

The CDR3 region is CASNGGREHYGYTF. In DNA, the CDR3 is TGTGCCAGCAATGGGGGCAGGGAACACTATGGCTACACCTTC. This chain joins TRBV2 and TRBJ1-2; perhaps TRBD1 as D (6 bases). The CDR3 loop spans 14 amino acids. Germline CDR1 reads SNHLY; CDR2 reads FYNNEI. The V end lost 7 bases, the J end lost 3 bases, and 15 bases lay between the germline ends.

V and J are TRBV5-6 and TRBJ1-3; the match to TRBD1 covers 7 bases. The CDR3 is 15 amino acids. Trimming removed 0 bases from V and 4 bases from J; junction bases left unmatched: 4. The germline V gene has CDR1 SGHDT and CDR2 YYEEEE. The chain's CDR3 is CASSLGQGGGNTIYF. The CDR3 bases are TGTGCCAGCAGCTTGGGACAGGGTGGAGGAAACACCATATATTTT.

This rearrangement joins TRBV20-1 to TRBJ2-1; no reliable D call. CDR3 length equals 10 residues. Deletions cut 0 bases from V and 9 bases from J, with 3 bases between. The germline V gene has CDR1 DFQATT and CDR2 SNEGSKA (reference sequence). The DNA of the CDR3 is TGCAGTGCTAGAGACATTGAGCAGTTCTTC. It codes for CSARDIEQFF.

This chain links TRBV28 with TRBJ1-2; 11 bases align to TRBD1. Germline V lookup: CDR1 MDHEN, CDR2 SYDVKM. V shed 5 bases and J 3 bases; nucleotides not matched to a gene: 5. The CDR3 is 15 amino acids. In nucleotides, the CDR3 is TGTGCCAGCAGTCCCCGGGACAGGGGGTACTATGGCTACACCTTC. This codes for CASSPRDRGYYGYTF.

The CDR3 sequence is CASSLSVPGNTIYF. The CDR3, as DNA: TGTGCCAGCAGTTTATCCGTTCCCGGAAACACCATATATTTT. The chain combines TRBV27 with TRBJ1-3, with unresolved D. The CDR3 extends over 14 amino acids. Between the trimmed V and J ends, which lost 0 bases and 4 bases, there was a span of 7 bases. Germline CDR1 is MNHEY and CDR2 is SMNVEV (reference sequence).

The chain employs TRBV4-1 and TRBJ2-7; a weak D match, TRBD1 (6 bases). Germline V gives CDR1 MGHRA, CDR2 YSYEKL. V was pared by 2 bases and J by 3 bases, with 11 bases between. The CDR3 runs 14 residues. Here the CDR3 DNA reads TGCGCCAGCAGCCAACTACAGGGAAACTACGAGCAGTACTTC. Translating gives CASSQLQGNYEQYF.

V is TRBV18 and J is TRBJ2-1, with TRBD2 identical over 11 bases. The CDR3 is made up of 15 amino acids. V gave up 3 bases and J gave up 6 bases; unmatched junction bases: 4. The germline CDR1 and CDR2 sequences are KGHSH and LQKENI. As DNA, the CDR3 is TGTGCCAGCTCACCTACTAGCGGGAGTGTCAATGAGCAGTTCTTC. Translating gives CASSPTSGSVNEQFF.